This TCR beta chain was identified in a study of T cell responses to AZD1222 COVID-19 vaccine. Broader study findings: The donor cohort was predominantly white British with a female majority, and clonal diversity may have been underestimated. CD4 TCRs linked to vaccination spanned spike, dominating at 160-218 and 743-854. Close to half of spike-specific TCRs reportedly recognize unmutated variant regions.

J gave up 7 bases and V 4 bases, and 5 bases lay outside the gene matches. The germline CDR1 and CDR2 sequences are SEHNR and FQNEAQ (reference sequence). The CDR3 length is 14 residues. A note on this clone: Its antigen remains unidentified.

Repertoires were generated with immunoSEQ multiplex PCR, while TCRdb's copy carries only in-frame clones and drops some. The data hold about 110,000 clones, with roughly 90% observed a single time. The TCR originated in an adult who received the AZD1222 COVID-19 vaccine. The chain uses TRBV7-9 and TRBJ1-4, with 8 bases matching TRBD1. Here the sequenced sample was peripheral blood, taken 28 days after the second AZD1222 dose. The CDR3: CASSYRGLSEKLFF. CDR3 nucleotides: TGTGCCAGCAGCTACAGGGGGTTGAGTGAAAAACTGTTTTTT.